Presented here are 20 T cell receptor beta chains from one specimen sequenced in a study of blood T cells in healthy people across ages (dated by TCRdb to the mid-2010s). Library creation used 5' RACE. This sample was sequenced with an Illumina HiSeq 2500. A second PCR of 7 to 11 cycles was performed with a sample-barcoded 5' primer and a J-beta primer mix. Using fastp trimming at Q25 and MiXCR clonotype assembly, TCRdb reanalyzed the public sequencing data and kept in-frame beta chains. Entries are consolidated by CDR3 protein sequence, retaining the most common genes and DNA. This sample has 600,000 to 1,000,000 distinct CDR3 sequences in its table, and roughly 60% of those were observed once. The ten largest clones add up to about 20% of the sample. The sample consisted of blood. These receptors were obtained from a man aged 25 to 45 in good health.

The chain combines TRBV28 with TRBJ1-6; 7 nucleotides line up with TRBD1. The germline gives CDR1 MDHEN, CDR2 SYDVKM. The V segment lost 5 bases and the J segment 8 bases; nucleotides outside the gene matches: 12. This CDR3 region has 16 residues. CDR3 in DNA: TGTGCCAGCAGTACCCCTTTTGACAGGGTTTATTCACCCCTCCACTTT. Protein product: CASSTPFDRVYSPLHF. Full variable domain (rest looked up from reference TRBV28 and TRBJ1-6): DVKVTQSSRYLVKRTGEKVFLECVQDMDHENMFWYRQDPGLGLRLIYFSYDVKMKEKGDIPEGYSVSREKKERFSLILESASTNQTSMYLCASSTPFDRVYSPLHFGNGTRLTVT.

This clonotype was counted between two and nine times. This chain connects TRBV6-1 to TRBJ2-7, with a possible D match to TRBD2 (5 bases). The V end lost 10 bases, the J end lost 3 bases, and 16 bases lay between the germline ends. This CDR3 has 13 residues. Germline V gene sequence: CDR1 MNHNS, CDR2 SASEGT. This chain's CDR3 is CATRAGVLYEQYF. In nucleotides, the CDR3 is TGTGCCACCAGAGCCGGGGTTCTCTACGAGCAGTACTTC.

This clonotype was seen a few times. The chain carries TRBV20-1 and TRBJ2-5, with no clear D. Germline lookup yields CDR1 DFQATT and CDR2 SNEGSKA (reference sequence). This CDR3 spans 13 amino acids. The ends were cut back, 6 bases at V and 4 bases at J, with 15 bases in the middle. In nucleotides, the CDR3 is TGCAGTGCCATCGGGTCAAGTGGAGAGACCCAGTACTTC. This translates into CSAIGSSGETQYF.

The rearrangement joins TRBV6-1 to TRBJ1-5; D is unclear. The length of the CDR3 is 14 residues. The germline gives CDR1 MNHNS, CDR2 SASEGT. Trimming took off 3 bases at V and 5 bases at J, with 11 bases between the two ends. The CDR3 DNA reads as TGTGCCAGCAGTGATAGGACCTTGCATCAGCCCCAGCATTTT. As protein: CASSDRTLHQPQHF.

CDR3 sequence (DNA): TGCAGTGCTAGCCGGGAGGGTGAGCAGTTCTTC. This sequence encodes CSASREGEQFF. The chain uses TRBV20-1 and TRBJ2-1, with TRBD2 matching over 8 bases. Germline V gene lookup returns CDR1 DFQATT and CDR2 SNEGSKA (reference sequence). CDR3 length equals 11 residues. V lost 3 bases to trimming and J lost 9 bases; unmatched junction nucleotides: 1.

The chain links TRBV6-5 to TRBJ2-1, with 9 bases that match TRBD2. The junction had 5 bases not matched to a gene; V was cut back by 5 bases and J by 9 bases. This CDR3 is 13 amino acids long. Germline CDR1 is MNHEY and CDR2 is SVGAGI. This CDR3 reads CASSASTSGEQFF. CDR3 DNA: TGTGCCAGCAGTGCATCGACTAGCGGTGAGCAGTTCTTC.

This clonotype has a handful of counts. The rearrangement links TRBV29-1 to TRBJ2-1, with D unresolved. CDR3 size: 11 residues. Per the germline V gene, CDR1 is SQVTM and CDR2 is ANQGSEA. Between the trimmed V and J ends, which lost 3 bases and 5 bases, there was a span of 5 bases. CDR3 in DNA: TGCAGCGTTGACAACGACAATGAGCAGTTCTTC. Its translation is CSVDNDNEQFF.

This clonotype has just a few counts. The CDR3 nucleotides read TGTGCCAGCAGTTCCGGGACTAGCGGGAGGTGGAGCTCCTACGAGCAGTACTTC. Translating it yields CASSSGTSGRWSSYEQYF. The chain joins TRBV12-3 or TRBV12-4 to TRBJ2-7; 15 bases align to TRBD2. The CDR3 is made up of 18 amino acids. The V gene end was trimmed by 4 bases and the J gene end by 0 bases; junction bases not matched to a gene: 7.

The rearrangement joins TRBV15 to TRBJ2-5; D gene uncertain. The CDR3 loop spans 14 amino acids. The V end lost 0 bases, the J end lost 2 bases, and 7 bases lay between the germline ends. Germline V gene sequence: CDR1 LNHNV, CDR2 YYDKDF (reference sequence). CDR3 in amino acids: CATSRELVQETQYF. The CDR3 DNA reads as TGTGCCACCAGCAGAGAACTGGTTCAAGAGACCCAGTACTTC. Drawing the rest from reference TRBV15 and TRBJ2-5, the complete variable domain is DAMVIQNPRYQVTQFGKPVTLSCSQTLNHNVMYWYQQKSSQAPKLLFHYYDKDFNNEADTPDNFQSRRPNTSFCFLDIRSPGLGDTAMYLCATSRELVQETQYFGPGTRLLVL.

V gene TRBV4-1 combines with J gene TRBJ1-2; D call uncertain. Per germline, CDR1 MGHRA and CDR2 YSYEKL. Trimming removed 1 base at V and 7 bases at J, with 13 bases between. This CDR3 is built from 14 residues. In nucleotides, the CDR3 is TGCGCCAGCAGCCAAGGGTCCAGGACGCTTGGCTACACCTTC. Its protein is CASSQGSRTLGYTF.

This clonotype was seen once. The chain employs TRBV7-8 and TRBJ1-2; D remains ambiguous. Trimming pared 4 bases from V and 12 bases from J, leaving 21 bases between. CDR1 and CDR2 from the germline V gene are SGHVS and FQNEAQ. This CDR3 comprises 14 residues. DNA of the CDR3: TGTGCCAGCAGCTGGCGCGGGATGAGTAGAACTCACACCTTC. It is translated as CASSWRGMSRTHTF.

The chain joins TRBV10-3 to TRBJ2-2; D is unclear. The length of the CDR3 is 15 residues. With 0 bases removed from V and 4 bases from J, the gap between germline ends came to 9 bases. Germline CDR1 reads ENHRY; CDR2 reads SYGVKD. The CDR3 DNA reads TGTGCCATCAGTGAGTCCAGCACGTTCACCGGGGAGCTGTTTTTT. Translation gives CAISESSTFTGELFF.

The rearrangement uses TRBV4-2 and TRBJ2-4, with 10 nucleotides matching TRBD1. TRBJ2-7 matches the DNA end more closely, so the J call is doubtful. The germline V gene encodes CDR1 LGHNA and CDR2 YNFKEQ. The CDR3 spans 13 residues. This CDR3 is CASRGQGFYEQYF. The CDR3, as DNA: TGTGCCAGCAGGGGACAGGGGTTCTACGAGCAGTACTTC.

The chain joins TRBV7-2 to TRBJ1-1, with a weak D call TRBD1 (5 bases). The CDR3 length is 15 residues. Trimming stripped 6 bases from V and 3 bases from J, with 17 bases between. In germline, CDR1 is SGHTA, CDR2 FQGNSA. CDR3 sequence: CASRGWSAGDTEAFF. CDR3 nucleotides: TGTGCCAGCAGGGGCTGGTCAGCGGGGGACACTGAAGCTTTCTTT.

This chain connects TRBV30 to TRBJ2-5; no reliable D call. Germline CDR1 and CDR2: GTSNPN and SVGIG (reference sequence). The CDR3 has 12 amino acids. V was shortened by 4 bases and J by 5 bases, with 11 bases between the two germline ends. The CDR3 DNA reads TGTGCCTGGAAAGATGTAGGGGAGACCCAGTACTTC. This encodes CAWKDVGETQYF.

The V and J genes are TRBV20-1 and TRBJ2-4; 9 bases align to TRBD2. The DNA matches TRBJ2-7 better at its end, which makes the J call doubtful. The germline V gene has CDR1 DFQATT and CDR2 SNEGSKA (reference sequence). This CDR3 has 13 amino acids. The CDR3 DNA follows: TGCAGTGCTACTAGCGGGATTGCGTACGAGCAGTACTTC. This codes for CSATSGIAYEQYF.

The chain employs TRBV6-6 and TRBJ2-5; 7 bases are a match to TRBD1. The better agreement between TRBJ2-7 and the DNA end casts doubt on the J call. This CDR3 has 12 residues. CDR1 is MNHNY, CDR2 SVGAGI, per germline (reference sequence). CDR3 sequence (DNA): TGTGCCAGCAGCCACGACAGGGCCGAGCAGTACTTC. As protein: CASSHDRAEQYF.

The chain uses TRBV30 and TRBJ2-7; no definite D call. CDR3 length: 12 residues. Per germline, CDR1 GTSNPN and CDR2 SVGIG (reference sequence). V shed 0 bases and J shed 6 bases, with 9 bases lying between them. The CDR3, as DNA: TGTGCCTGGAGTGTACGAGCGTTCGAGCAGTACTTC. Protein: CAWSVRAFEQYF.

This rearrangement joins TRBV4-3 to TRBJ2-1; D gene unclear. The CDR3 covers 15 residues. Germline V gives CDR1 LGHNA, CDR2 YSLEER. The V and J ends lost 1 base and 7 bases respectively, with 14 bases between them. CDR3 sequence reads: CASSQVGVGENEQFF. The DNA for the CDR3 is TGCGCCAGCAGCCAAGTAGGCGTTGGGGAAAATGAGCAGTTCTTC.

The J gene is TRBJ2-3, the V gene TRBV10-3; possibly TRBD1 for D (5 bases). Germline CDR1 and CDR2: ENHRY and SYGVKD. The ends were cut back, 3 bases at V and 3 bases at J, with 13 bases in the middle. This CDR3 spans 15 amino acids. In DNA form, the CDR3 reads TGTGCCATCAGTGATAGGGAAGACAGTACAGATACGCAGTATTTT. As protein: CAISDREDSTDTQYF.